Listed below are T cell receptor beta chains from one sample, sequenced in a study of identifying expanded T cells in peripheral blood. Sequencing was performed with immunoSEQ multiplex PCR; in TCRdb, only in-frame clones are kept and a portion is missing. The sample includes tens of thousands of clones, 88% of them seen just once. What was sequenced was blood. The source is a person aged 18-69 years in good health. Both conserved end residues are part of each CDR3. A D gene is named only where the DNA matches it firmly.

d_call	v_call	j_call	cdr3_nt	cdr3_aa
TRBD2	TRBV9	TRBJ2-3	TGTGCCAGCAGCGTAGGAACTAGCGGGGGGGTCACAGATACGCAGTATTTT	CASSVGTSGGVTDTQYF
TRBD1	TRBV5-1	TRBJ2-3	TGCGCCAGCAGCTTTGACAGGGTCGACACAGATACGCAGTATTTT	CASSFDRVDTDTQYF
-	TRBV6-5	TRBJ2-2	TGTGCCAGCAGTTACTCGTTATCCGCGAACACCGGGGAGCTGTTTTTT	CASSYSLSANTGELFF
TRBD1	TRBV11-3	TRBJ2-7	TGTGCCAGCAGCTTATGGGGGACAGGGGGCGACGAGCAGTACTTC	CASSLWGTGGDEQYF
-	TRBV7-2	TRBJ2-3	TGTGCCAGCAGCTTAGCGGTAGATACGCAGTATTTT	CASSLAVDTQYF
-	TRBV18	TRBJ1-2	TGTGCCAGCTCACCGGTAAGGACCGGCGACTATGGCTACACCTTC	CASSPVRTGDYGYTF
-	TRBV11-2	TRBJ1-3	TGTGCCAGCAGCTTTATAGGAAACACCATATATTTT	CASSFIGNTIYF
-	TRBV6-5	TRBJ1-2	TGTGCCAGCAGAGGGGCCTTAGCTAACTATGGCTACACCTTC	CASRGALANYGYTF
TRBD1	TRBV6-5	TRBJ2-7	TGTGCCAGCACTTTGTCCGGACAGGGCACCTACGAGCAGTACTTC	CASTLSGQGTYEQYF
-	TRBV18	TRBJ2-4	TGTGCCAGCTCACCACCACCGGATGACATTCAGTACTTC	CASSPPPDDIQYF
TRBD1	TRBV7-9	TRBJ2-7	TGTGCCAGCAGCTTACAAGGGGGACAGATCGAGCAGTACTTC	CASSLQGGQIEQYF
-	TRBV7-8	TRBJ2-7	TGTGCCAGCAGCCCCGCCGACGGACCCTACGAGCAGTACTTC	CASSPADGPYEQYF